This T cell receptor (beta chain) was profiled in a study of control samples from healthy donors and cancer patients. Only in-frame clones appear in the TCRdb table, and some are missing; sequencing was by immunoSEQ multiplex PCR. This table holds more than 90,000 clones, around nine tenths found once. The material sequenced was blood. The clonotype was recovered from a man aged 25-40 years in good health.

The DNA for the CDR3 is TGTGCCAGCAGTTACCAGGGACGGAGGGGAAGTGGCTACACCTTC. Its protein is CASSYQGRRGSGYTF. The V call is TRBV6-5, the J call TRBJ1-2; weak D call: TRBD1 (5 bases). Germline-derived CDR1 and CDR2 are MNHEY and SVGAGI. This CDR3 comprises 15 residues. V was cut by 2 bases and J by 7 bases, with 17 bases left in between.